The 24 T cell receptor beta chains below were found in one sample sequenced in a study of T cells expressing NK-cell markers. One entry per CDR3 protein, without DNA, is what TCRdb gives after re-calling the 5' RACE reads. The sample holds some 150,000 distinct CDR3 sequences. The sample consisted of blood T cells: a sorted CD56 or NKG2C T cell subset, CD4+ or CD8+ T cells, or bulk PBMC T cells (not recorded which). Receptors were obtained from a woman aged 50 to 65 in good health.

The chain couples TRBV19 to TRBJ2-1. Germline CDR1 and CDR2: LNHDA and SQIVND (reference sequence). This CDR3 is built from 13 residues. This chain's CDR3 is CASSIDLESEQFF.

The CDR3 is CASSLLGGSYNEQFF. V and J are TRBV5-1 and TRBJ2-1; absent DNA, TCRdb's TRBD1 call cannot be checked. This CDR3 region has 15 residues. Germline V gene sequence: CDR1 SGHRS, CDR2 YFSETQ.

The chain joins TRBV7-9 to TRBJ2-1; TCRdb's assignment of TRBD1 cannot be checked, as there is no DNA. The CDR3 covers 14 residues. Germline V gives CDR1 SEHNR, CDR2 FQNEAQ (reference sequence). CDR3 in amino acids: CASSFFLLGDEQFF.

The CDR3 loop is CASSYKGGDGYTF. The V gene is TRBV6-5, the J gene TRBJ1-2; TCRdb returns TRBD1, unconfirmable since there is no DNA. This CDR3 is 13 amino acids long. Germline V gene data show CDR1 as MNHEY and CDR2 as SVGAGI.

The chain carries TRBV6-2 or TRBV6-3 and TRBJ2-4; with no DNA, the TCRdb D assignment of TRBD1 cannot be verified. In germline, CDR1 is MNHEY, CDR2 SVGEGT. The CDR3 totals 15 residues. Here the CDR3 reads CASSYSTVPPNIQYF.

The genes are TRBV5-1 and TRBJ1-1; TCRdb indicates TRBD1, and absent DNA this call remains unverified. This CDR3 has 15 amino acids. Germline V gives CDR1 SGHRS, CDR2 YFSETQ. CDR3: CASSLGQGSNTEAFF.

The chain combines TRBV20-1 with TRBJ2-1; without DNA, the TCRdb call of TRBD1 cannot be checked. CDR1 and CDR2 from the germline V gene are DFQATT and SNEGSKA (reference sequence). The CDR3 is made up of 14 amino acids. The CDR3 spells CSAREQGAWNEQFF.

V and J are TRBV10-1 and TRBJ2-2. The CDR3 contains 14 residues. CDR1 is WNHNN and CDR2 is SYGVQD in the germline V gene (reference sequence). The CDR3 reads CASSDGVNTGELFF.

This chain's CDR3 is CASSSPGGRNEQFF. The chain recombines TRBV5-6 with TRBJ2-1; TCRdb's D call, TRBD1, is unchecked because there is no DNA. In germline, CDR1 is SGHDT, CDR2 YYEEEE. CDR3 length: 14 amino acids.

The rearrangement joins TRBV4-1 to TRBJ1-5; with no DNA, the TCRdb D assignment of TRBD1 cannot be verified. The germline V gene encodes CDR1 MGHRA and CDR2 YSYEKL. The CDR3 is made up of 16 amino acids. The CDR3 sequence: CASSPRDRGLNQPQHF.

This chain links TRBV11-2 with TRBJ2-3; the D gene TCRdb calls, TRBD1, cannot be checked with no DNA. The CDR3 is made up of 16 amino acids. Germline lookup yields CDR1 SGHAT and CDR2 FQNNGV. CDR3 sequence: CASSTHSSLGADTQYF.

The chain recombines TRBV6-5 with TRBJ1-2; TCRdb picks TRBD1, but there is no DNA to check that call. The germline V gene encodes CDR1 MNHEY and CDR2 SVGAGI. This CDR3 is 11 amino acids long. CDR3 protein: CASKGGSGYTF.

The J gene is TRBJ2-5, the V gene TRBV12-3 or TRBV12-4; TCRdb reports TRBD1, a call that lacks DNA to check it against. The CDR3 contains 14 residues. CDR3 sequence: CASSRQGDAKTQYF.

This rearrangement joins TRBV12-3 or TRBV12-4 to TRBJ2-7; TCRdb calls TRBD2, which cannot be checked without DNA. The CDR3 totals 12 residues. Here the CDR3 reads CASGSGPYEQYF.

This chain links TRBV15 with TRBJ1-1; the TCRdb call, TRBD1, lacks DNA for checking. This CDR3 region has 17 residues. Germline CDR1 LNHNV, CDR2 YYDKDF (reference sequence). The CDR3 spells CATSANRGSEKNTEAFF.

The gene calls are TRBV5-1 and TRBJ2-3; there is no DNA to check the TCRdb D call of TRBD1. CDR3 length: 15 residues. The germline V gene encodes CDR1 SGHRS and CDR2 YFSETQ. The CDR3: CASSSGTSNTDTQYF.

This chain connects TRBV11-3 to TRBJ2-2; TCRdb outputs TRBD2, but without DNA this stays unchecked. The CDR3 is 18 residues long. Germline V gene sequence: CDR1 SGHNT, CDR2 YENEEA. CDR3 sequence: CASSLDSGSMENTGELFF.

The chain joins TRBV7-8 to TRBJ2-1; TCRdb lists TRBD2, though no DNA is available to test this call. The CDR3 is 15 amino acids. Germline V gives CDR1 SGHVS, CDR2 FQNEAQ. The CDR3 reads CASSLGLGDHNEQFF.

The CDR3 reads CASKDGPNTGELFF. The chain combines TRBV11-3 with TRBJ2-2. Germline V gene data show CDR1 as SGHNT and CDR2 as YENEEA. The CDR3 is 14 residues long.

The gene calls are TRBV20-1 and TRBJ2-3; TCRdb lists TRBD2, though no DNA is available to test this call. The CDR3 sequence is 18 residues long. Per germline, CDR1 DFQATT and CDR2 SNEGSKA (reference sequence). CDR3 residues: CSARGIHVSGKITDTQYF.

The J gene is TRBJ2-1, the V gene TRBV28; lacking DNA, the TRBD2 call made by TCRdb goes unchecked. The CDR3 sequence is 16 residues long. The germline V gene has CDR1 MDHEN and CDR2 SYDVKM. The CDR3 loop is CASSEGKGLEPNEQFF.

The rearrangement joins TRBV7-9 to TRBJ2-1; the D gene TCRdb calls, TRBD2, cannot be checked with no DNA. The CDR3 loop spans 14 amino acids. Germline V CDR1 and CDR2: SEHNR, FQNEAQ (reference sequence). The CDR3 reads CASSRDSSYNEQFF.

The chain has TRBV7-9 and TRBJ2-1; TCRdb calls TRBD2, which cannot be checked without DNA. There are 15 residues in the CDR3. Germline V CDR1 and CDR2: SEHNR, FQNEAQ (reference sequence). CDR3 in amino acids: CASSSGLSKPNEQFF.

The rearrangement links TRBV20-1 to TRBJ2-2. Germline loops: CDR1 DFQATT, CDR2 SNEGSKA (reference sequence). The CDR3 consists of 13 residues. This chain's CDR3 is CSARVRESGELFF.